This T cell receptor beta chain was retrieved from a study of T cells in Graves' hyperthyroidism and ophthalmopathy (dated 2019 in TCRdb). Looking at the study overall: Peripheral blood samples were taken at initial diagnosis, before any treatment was given. Once sampling was done, hyperthyroidism patients were given methimazole at a starting dose of 30 mg daily, whereas ophthalmopathy patients were given high-dose intravenous methylprednisolone. TCR Vbeta CDR3 sequencing of 120 to 150 peripheral blood samples (fewer than 45 ophthalmopathy, around 80 hyperthyroidism and some 17 progressor patients) is reported in the paper. An independent validation cohort of about 19 hyperthyroidism patients and over 15 patients who later progressed to ophthalmopathy tested prospective prediction of ophthalmopathy. For training and testing, the 100 or so patients in the discovery cohort were randomly divided in a 7:3 ratio. A discovery cohort of around 98 patients, approximately 44 with Graves' ophthalmopathy and approximately 60 with stable Graves' hyperthyroidism, was used to find distinguishing TCR V-J signatures. In about 6 Graves' hyperthyroidism patients, the study also compared T-cell repertoires from thyroid tissue with T-cell repertoires from blood. What the authors observed across the whole study: In validation, the model predicted progression to ophthalmopathy with 65% to 71% sensitivity and around 72% specificity, a median of about six months before onset. Most expanded thyroid clonotypes (frequency above 0.001) were also detected in blood, a finding suggesting that blood repertoires may reflect thyroid immune responses. A model built on a 13 V-J signature distinguished ophthalmopathy from stable hyperthyroidism, reaching around 87% sensitivity and 81.08% specificity in cross-validation and 80%/75% in testing. No statistical method was used to fix the sample size in advance, and group allocation was not hidden from the investigators.

The TCR beta CDR3 regions were amplified from RNA transcripts. A first-round RT-PCR of the TCR CDR3 used the HTBI primer set with the Qiagen OneStep RT-PCR kit. Libraries were constructed in a second round of multiplex PCR, after which size selection and purification were carried out. Sequencing of the libraries was done on an Illumina HiSeq2000 using paired-end 100 bp reads. On the authors' methods: Raw data were processed with SOAPnuke, discarding reads with adapters, uncalled bases, mean Phred below 15, or no exact constant-primer or identifier match. COPE v1.2.5 was used to merge the high-quality paired reads, and each unique nucleotide sequence was defined as a clonotype. MiTCR v1.1 was used to align clonotypes to the IMGT TRBV, TRBD and TRBJ reference segments. Only V-J combinations with frequency above 0.0001, covering 98% to 99.2% of repertoires, were analysed. The TCS score was defined as the ratio of F50 (clonal expansion) to E x V (chaos), calculated using BLOSUM62-based TCRdist between CDR3 peptides within each V-J. Welch's t-statistics and random forest reduced 514 V-J features to 13, which were used in a naive Bayes classifier (R e1071). Clones were called with MiXCR by TCRdb after fastp trimmed the public reads at Q25, and only in-frame beta chains were retained. Rows with one shared CDR3 protein collapse into an entry with the most common genes and DNA. Clone size and V and J calls follow TCRdb, not the original study. The sample table records fewer than 350,000 distinct CDR3 sequences; roughly 18% of these occur just once. Approximately 49% of the sample belongs to the ten largest clones.

Stable Graves' hyperthyroidism was defined as the absence of progression to ophthalmopathy over 18 months of follow-up. Hyperthyroidism patients were newly diagnosed, had a disease duration of under 2 months, and were aged 18 to 65 years. Exclusion was applied to patients with uncontrolled infections, other autoimmune diseases, pregnancy or lactation. Diagnoses were based on clinical symptoms, serum thyroxine and TRAb, thyroid ultrasound and orbital computed tomography. PBMCs were separated from under 11 ml of fresh peripheral blood using Ficoll-Paque density gradient centrifugation. Trizol reagent was used to extract total RNA, and RNA quality was then checked on an Agilent 2100 Bioanalyzer. There are 16 amino acids in the CDR3, from cysteine to phenylalanine inclusive. This entry keeps only the CDR3 DNA: 48 bases, framed from base 1. V is cut by 5 bases and J by 2 bases, and the space between the germline ends is 16 bases. According to the germline V gene, CDR1 reads LGHNA and CDR2 reads YNFKEQ.

Turning to this clonotype: Its recognized antigen is unknown. No base quality values were provided; no much bigger clone lies one nucleotide off.

This TCR came from a woman aged 50 to 60 with Graves' hyperthyroidism. The chain is encoded by TRBV4-2 joined to TRBJ1-3, with TRBD1 tentatively as D gene (6 bases match). What was sequenced was blood. This receptor has the CDR3 CASSTRRTAAGNTIYF. The base sequence is TGTGCCAGCAGCACCCGGAGGACAGCCGCTGGAAACACCATATATTTT.